The 20 T cell receptor beta chains listed next were all sequenced from one sample in a study of T cell changes during pregnancy in multiple sclerosis. Sequencing used immunoSEQ multiplex PCR; TCRdb keeps in-frame clones, though not all of them. The sample holds some 71,000 clones, 90% to 95% seen once. The sample in question was CD4+ T cells from peripheral blood mononuclear cells, obtained in the third trimester of pregnancy. The receptor source for this set is a female donor in good health, enrolled as a control in a pregnancy study.

The chain recombines TRBV5-6 with TRBJ2-6, with 8 bases matching TRBD1. Per the germline V gene, CDR1 is SGHDT and CDR2 is YYEEEE. V lost 5 bases and J lost 0; bases outside the gene matches: 4. The CDR3 is made up of 16 amino acids. The CDR3 reads CASSTGGPSGANVLTF. CDR3 nucleotides: TGTGCCAGCAGTACAGGGGGGCCCTCTGGGGCCAACGTCCTGACTTTC.

V and J are TRBV7-3 and TRBJ1-4; tentative D call: TRBD1 (6 bases). The CDR3 extends over 14 amino acids. V shed 6 bases and J shed 5 bases, with 13 bases lying between them. CDR1 and CDR2 (germline): SGHTA, FQGTGA. The chain's CDR3 is CASSHDRSNEKLFF. The CDR3 DNA reads as TGTGCCAGCAGTCACGACAGGTCGAATGAAAAACTGTTTTTT.

CDR3 loop: CATRGTSGGDQETQYF. The CDR3 DNA follows: TGTGCCACCAGGGGGACTAGCGGGGGGGACCAAGAGACCCAGTACTTC. The rearrangement uses TRBV10-3 and TRBJ2-5; 16 positions agree with TRBD2. Germline-derived CDR1 and CDR2 are ENHRY and SYGVKD. With V trimmed by 10 bases and J by 0 bases, 5 bases remained unmatched. The CDR3 loop spans 16 amino acids.

The chain employs TRBV6-5 and TRBJ1-2, with TRBD1 matching over 9 bases. CDR1 is MNHEY and CDR2 is SVGAGI in the germline V gene. Unmatched junction bases numbered 3, after V lost 5 bases and J lost 5 bases. CDR3 length: 13 residues. CDR3 region: CASSRDRGYGYTF. The CDR3 DNA follows: TGTGCCAGCAGTCGAGACAGGGGGTATGGCTACACCTTC.

The chain has TRBV15 and TRBJ2-7; maybe TRBD1 (5 bases). V lost 5 bases and J lost 6, with 14 bases in between. Germline V gene sequence: CDR1 LNHNV, CDR2 YYDKDF (reference sequence). The CDR3 loop spans 13 amino acids. CDR3: CATSLNQDTEQYF. The CDR3 DNA reads TGTGCCACCAGCTTGAATCAGGACACCGAGCAGTACTTC.

The CDR3 spells CASSFGQPNEKLFF. The CDR3 region has the DNA TGTGCCAGCAGCTTCGGACAGCCGAATGAAAAACTGTTTTTT. The chain is built from TRBV5-6 and TRBJ1-4, with a possible D match to TRBD1 (6 bases). Deletions cut 2 bases from V and 5 bases from J, with 10 bases between. This CDR3 spans 14 amino acids. Germline-derived CDR1 and CDR2 are SGHDT and YYEEEE.

The genes are TRBV6-1 and TRBJ2-5, with TRBD1 identical over 9 bases. J was trimmed by 7 bases and V by 6 bases; bases with no gene match: 6. Looked up from germline, CDR1 is MNHNS and CDR2 is SASEGT. This CDR3 region has 13 residues. CDR3 sequence: CASSGQGSGTQYF. The CDR3 DNA follows: TGTGCCAGCAGCGGACAGGGGTCGGGGACCCAGTACTTC.

This clone appeared once. The rearrangement links TRBV7-2 to TRBJ1-3; D remains unclear. V lost 5 bases to trimming and J lost 4 bases, with 9 bases between them. The germline V gene encodes CDR1 SGHTA and CDR2 FQGNSA. The length of the CDR3 is 13 residues. CDR3 in amino acids: CASSGPGGNTIYF. CDR3 in DNA: TGTGCCAGCAGCGGTCCAGGCGGAAACACCATATATTTT.

This rearrangement joins TRBV4-3 to TRBJ1-4; D ambiguous. The CDR3 runs 15 residues. Germline CDR1 and CDR2: LGHNA and YSLEER. Trimming left V 2 bases short and J 8 bases short, with 15 bases between. The CDR3 sequence: CASSQYSSASEKLFF. CDR3 DNA: TGCGCCAGCAGCCAATATTCAAGCGCGTCGGAAAAACTGTTTTTT.

The V and J genes are TRBV9 and TRBJ2-3; 9 bases match TRBD2. The length of the CDR3 is 15 residues. CDR1 and CDR2 from the germline V gene are SGDLS and YYNGEE. J gave up 4 bases and V 1 base, and 4 bases lay outside the gene matches. The CDR3 loop is CASSVRGGAADTQYF. The CDR3 DNA is TGTGCCAGCAGCGTACGCGGGGGGGCGGCAGATACGCAGTATTTT.

This chain uses TRBV7-2 with TRBJ2-1; D perhaps matches TRBD2 (6 bases). CDR1 and CDR2 (germline): SGHTA, FQGNSA. Trimming took off 3 bases at V and 4 bases at J, with 10 bases between the two ends. The CDR3 covers 14 residues. As DNA, the CDR3 is TGTGCCAGCAGCTTCCCCGGGGGATACAATGAGCAGTTCTTC. This translates into CASSFPGGYNEQFF.

In DNA, the CDR3 is TGTGCCAGCAGCGTTCGGGCTAGCGGGGGTGGTGAGCAGTTCTTC. As protein: CASSVRASGGGEQFF. This chain uses TRBV9 with TRBJ2-1; the match to TRBD2 covers 10 bases. The CDR3 spans 15 residues. V dropped 2 bases and J dropped 9; count of bases not matched to a gene: 8. Germline CDR1 and CDR2: SGDLS and YYNGEE.

This clone was picked up a small number of times. The gene calls are TRBV7-2 and TRBJ1-2; 7 bases align to TRBD1. The germline CDR1 and CDR2 sequences are SGHTA and FQGNSA. V lost 5 bases and J lost 7; bases outside the gene matches: 4. This CDR3 spans 12 amino acids. The CDR3 spells CASSQDRVGYTF. CDR3 DNA: TGTGCCAGCAGCCAAGACAGGGTTGGCTACACCTTC.

This rearrangement joins TRBV25-1 to TRBJ2-5; tentative D call: TRBD2 (5 bases). CDR1 is MGHDK, CDR2 SYGVNS, per germline. The CDR3 covers 16 residues. Between the trimmed V and J ends, which lost 2 bases and 4 bases, there was a span of 17 bases. CDR3 loop: CASSERGVGLGETQYF. The CDR3 DNA is TGTGCCAGCAGTGAACGGGGTGTGGGTCTGGGAGAGACCCAGTACTTC.

This clone was counted a single time. This CDR3 reads CASSQTYRGSGYTF. CDR3 in DNA: TGTGCCAGCAGTCAGACATACAGGGGAAGTGGCTACACCTTC. The rearrangement joins TRBV6-5 to TRBJ1-2; 7 bases map to TRBD1. CDR3 length: 14 amino acids. Germline trimming cut 5 bases from V and 7 bases from J; bases unmatched to any gene: 10. Germline assignment: CDR1 MNHEY and CDR2 SVGAGI.

This clone was found a few times. V and J are TRBV4-1 and TRBJ1-5; D ambiguous. Per the germline V gene, CDR1 is MGHRA and CDR2 is YSYEKL. The CDR3 extends over 15 amino acids. The V gene lost 4 bases and the J gene lost 6 bases, with 16 bases spanning the gap. The CDR3 DNA sequence: TGCGCCAGCAGCCCAATTTACGGAGGCGGTCAGCCCCAGCATTTT. This translates into CASSPIYGGGQPQHF.

V usage is TRBV7-9 and J usage is TRBJ1-1; D unresolved. This CDR3 region has 14 residues. Between the trimmed V and J ends, which lost 10 bases and 1 base, there was a span of 16 bases. Per germline, CDR1 SEHNR and CDR2 FQNEAQ (reference sequence). The CDR3 region is CATREGATNTEAFF. DNA of the CDR3: TGTGCCACCCGCGAGGGCGCGACGAACACTGAAGCTTTCTTT.

The chain employs TRBV5-1 and TRBJ1-1, with 7 bases that match TRBD1. From germline, CDR1 is SGHRS and CDR2 YFSETQ. The CDR3 covers 15 residues. V trimming: 4 bases; J trimming: 2 bases; junction bases outside the gene matches: 8. CDR3 DNA: TGCGCCAGCAGCGAAAGCCCAGGGGGAAACACTGAAGCTTTCTTT. It translates to CASSESPGGNTEAFF. The variable domain in full, with the rest retrieved from reference TRBV5-1 and TRBJ1-1, is KAGVTQTPRYLIKTRGQQVTLSCSPISGHRSVSWYQQTPGQGLQFLFEYFSETQRNKGNFPGRFSGRQFSNSRSEMNVSTLELGDSALYLCASSESPGGNTEAFFGQGTRLTVV.

This chain joins TRBV19 and TRBJ1-5; 7 bases are a match to TRBD1. J was trimmed by 6 bases and V by 3 bases; bases with no gene match: 5. The germline gives CDR1 LNHDA, CDR2 SQIVND (reference sequence). The CDR3 contains 14 residues. CDR3 bases: TGTGCCAGTAGTATCGGACAGGCCCGTCAGCCCCAGCATTTT. This codes for CASSIGQARQPQHF.

The V gene is TRBV10-1, the J gene TRBJ2-7; 7 nucleotides match TRBD1. The CDR3 is 15 amino acids. Germline V gene data show CDR1 as WNHNN and CDR2 as SYGVQD (reference sequence). Trimming took 6 bases from V and 3 from J; bases not matched to a gene: 11. The CDR3 DNA reads TGCGCCAGCAGGCAACAGGGGCAGCTGAACTACGAGCAGTACTTC. Protein sequence: CASRQQGQLNYEQYF.